The 24 T cell receptor beta chains given below trace back to one sample, sequenced in a study of cytomegalovirus exposure and HLA in healthy donors. It was with 60 Vbeta and 13 Jbeta primers that the PCR ran. TCRdb's copy holds only in-frame clones and misses some; the assay was immunoSEQ multiplex PCR. The table has some 190,000 clones, over 80% seen once. The sequenced material came from PBMCs. Source of these receptors: a middle-aged man in good health and CMV-seronegative.

This sequence joins TRBV27 and TRBJ1-2, with D unclear. Trimming removed 5 bases from V and 1 base from J, with 11 bases in between. From germline, CDR1 is MNHEY and CDR2 SMNVEV (reference sequence). The CDR3 extends over 14 amino acids. The CDR3 protein is CASSPTRLNYGYTF. The CDR3 DNA is TGTGCCAGCAGTCCCACCAGACTTAACTATGGCTACACCTTC.

V and J are TRBV7-2 and TRBJ2-1; TRBD2 matches 11 bases. J was trimmed by 2 bases and V by 3 bases; bases with no gene match: 3. Germline CDR1 reads SGHTA; CDR2 reads FQGNSA. The CDR3 runs to 16 residues. CDR3 sequence: CASSFSSGRTYNEQFF. In DNA, the CDR3 is TGTGCCAGCAGCTTTTCTAGCGGGAGGACCTACAATGAGCAGTTCTTC.

The chain carries TRBV6-5 and TRBJ1-5; D unclear. The V gene's germline CDR1 is MNHEY and CDR2 SVGAGI. This CDR3 has 16 amino acids. V lost 0 bases to trimming and J lost 6 bases, with 15 bases between them. The CDR3 DNA is TGTGCCAGCAGTTACTCGATCAGTCTCCCGGGTCAGCCCCAGCATTTT. Its protein is CASSYSISLPGQPQHF.

This rearrangement joins TRBV6-1 to TRBJ1-5; the match to TRBD1 covers 7 bases. Trimming removed 5 bases from V and 4 bases from J; junction bases left unmatched: 8. The CDR3 length is 15 residues. Germline V CDR1 and CDR2: MNHNS, SASEGT. The CDR3 loop is CASSSQGTANQPQHF. The DNA of the CDR3 is TGTGCCAGCAGTTCTCAAGGGACAGCTAATCAGCCCCAGCATTTT.

The genes are TRBV19 and TRBJ2-2; 10 bases agree with TRBD1. This CDR3 contains 16 residues. Trimming at V came to 5 bases and at J to 4 bases, leaving 7 bases not matched to a gene. Germline CDR1 reads LNHDA; CDR2 reads SQIVND (reference sequence). CDR3 nucleotides: TGTGCCAGTAGTCCCGACAGGGGGCTTTCCACCGGGGAGCTGTTTTTT. Translated, it gives CASSPDRGLSTGELFF. Drawing the rest from reference TRBV19 and TRBJ2-2, the complete variable domain is DGGITQSPKYLFRKEGQNVTLSCEQNLNHDAMYWYRQDPGQGLRLIYYSQIVNDFQKGDIAEGYSVSREKKESFPLTVTSAQKNPTAFYLCASSPDRGLSTGELFFGEGSRLTVL.

Here the CDR3 DNA reads TGTGCCTGGAGTGTGGACAGCAGCACAGATACGCAGTATTTT. Translation: CAWSVDSSTDTQYF. This sequence joins TRBV30 and TRBJ2-3; D possibly corresponds to TRBD1 (6 bases). CDR3 size: 14 residues. Germline CDR1 and CDR2: GTSNPN and SVGIG (reference sequence). The V and J ends lost 0 bases and 0 bases respectively, with 7 bases between them.

The V and J genes are TRBV2 and TRBJ2-2, with D perhaps TRBD2 (6 bases). The CDR3 extends over 13 amino acids. Germline V CDR1 and CDR2: SNHLY, FYNNEI. V dropped 6 bases and J dropped 5 bases, with 10 bases sitting between them. This CDR3 is CASRVSGTGELFF. CDR3 nucleotide sequence: TGTGCCAGCAGAGTTAGCGGAACCGGGGAGCTGTTTTTT.

The V and J genes are TRBV4-1 and TRBJ2-1; 10 nucleotides match TRBD1. The germline V gene encodes CDR1 MGHRA and CDR2 YSYEKL. The CDR3 totals 17 residues. The trim removed 4 bases at V and 7 bases at J, leaving 13 bases unmatched. CDR3 bases: TGCGCCAGCAGCCGCCGTCCCCATGACAGGGGGCTAAATGAGCAGTTCTTC. Its protein product is CASSRRPHDRGLNEQFF.

This clone appeared a single time. V is TRBV7-9 and J is TRBJ2-2, with 7 bases aligning to TRBD1. The CDR3 has 14 amino acids. After removal of 4 bases from V and 2 bases from J, the junction contained 1 base not matched to a gene. Germline V gives CDR1 SEHNR, CDR2 FQNEAQ (reference sequence). The CDR3 region has the DNA TGTGCCAGCAGCTGGGACAGCAACACCGGGGAGCTGTTTTTT. It yields the protein CASSWDSNTGELFF.

V and J are TRBV9 and TRBJ1-6, with D possibly TRBD1 on 6 matching bases. Germline values: CDR1 SGDLS, CDR2 YYNGEE. V was pared by 4 bases and J by 9 bases, with 17 bases between. The CDR3 is 15 residues long. The CDR3 spells CASSLSGGQGSPLHF. The CDR3 DNA reads as TGTGCCAGCAGCCTCTCCGGGGGGCAGGGTTCACCCCTCCACTTT.

V is TRBV25-1 and J is TRBJ1-6; no clear D gene. Trimming took 4 bases from V and 9 from J, leaving 19 bases between them. Germline CDR1 MGHDK, CDR2 SYGVNS. This CDR3 is built from 16 residues. CDR3 residues: CASSGPGSIALSPLHF. CDR3 sequence (DNA): TGTGCCAGCAGTGGCCCAGGATCTATTGCCCTTTCACCCCTCCACTTT.

The genes are TRBV5-6 and TRBJ2-3; D is perhaps TRBD2 (5 bases). CDR3 length equals 13 residues. Germline V gives CDR1 SGHDT, CDR2 YYEEEE. Trimming took 4 bases from V and 6 from J, leaving 12 bases between them. In DNA form, the CDR3 reads TGTGCCAGCAGCGCTAAAAGGAGGGATACGCAGTATTTT. It is translated as CASSAKRRDTQYF.

This chain links TRBV21-1 with TRBJ1-2; the table gives TRBD1 as D, unverified against the DNA. TRBV21-1 is termed a pseudogene. The CDR3 contains 15 residues. The DNA for the CDR3 is TGTGCCAGCAGCCCACCGGGACAGAGATTATATGGCTACACCTTC. Translated, it gives CASSPPGQRLYGYTF.

This clone was seen just once. The chain joins TRBV10-3 to TRBJ2-1; D may be TRBD2 (6 bases). The CDR3 has 11 residues. V was shortened by 2 bases and J by 16 bases, with 12 bases between the two germline ends. Germline CDR1 is ENHRY and CDR2 is SYGVKD. Here the CDR3 DNA reads TGTGCCATCAGTGAGAGGCGGGGATTATTCTTC. This sequence encodes CAISERRGLFF.

This chain links TRBV30 with TRBJ2-7, with TRBD1 as a possible D gene (6 bases). CDR1 GTSNPN and CDR2 SVGIG come from the germline V gene (reference sequence). The V end was cut by 3 bases, the J end by 3 bases, with 15 bases between. CDR3 length equals 14 residues. CDR3 coding DNA: TGTGCCTGGAGAAAGGGGGAGATGGGCTACGAGCAGTACTTC. Translation gives CAWRKGEMGYEQYF.

This clone was seen a single time. The genes are TRBV11-2 and TRBJ2-2; D is perhaps TRBD2 (5 bases). CDR1 SGHAT and CDR2 FQNNGV come from the germline V gene. This CDR3 spans 15 amino acids. The V gene lost 5 bases and the J gene lost 4 bases, with 14 bases spanning the gap. The CDR3 reads CASSLLSGSTGELFF. CDR3 sequence (DNA): TGTGCCAGCAGCCTATTGAGCGGAAGCACCGGGGAGCTGTTTTTT.

The chain links TRBV29-1 to TRBJ1-1; D uncertain. V dropped 1 base and J dropped 4 bases, with 13 bases sitting between them. In germline, CDR1 is SQVTM, CDR2 ANQGSEA. This CDR3 spans 14 amino acids. The CDR3 DNA reads as TGCAGCGTTGAAGTAGAACCGGGTACCACTGAAGCTTTCTTT. This gives the protein CSVEVEPGTTEAFF.

This clone was counted a single time. The chain has TRBV29-1 and TRBJ2-7, with 9 bases matching TRBD1. V was clipped by 7 bases and J by 2 bases; unmatched bases: 6. Germline assignment: CDR1 SQVTM and CDR2 ANQGSEA. This CDR3 spans 13 amino acids. CDR3 sequence (DNA): TGCAGCGCCCGGGACAGGGACACCTACGAGCAGTACTTC. This encodes CSARDRDTYEQYF.

The chain uses TRBV18 and TRBJ1-1; possible D gene TRBD1, 6 bases. The CDR3 covers 15 residues. Germline loops: CDR1 KGHSH, CDR2 LQKENI. Trimming took off 9 bases at V and 1 base at J, with 18 bases between the two ends. The CDR3 loop is CASQGTRGKNTEAFF. The DNA of the CDR3 is TGTGCCAGTCAAGGGACACGGGGAAAGAACACTGAAGCTTTCTTT.

There are a few counts of this clone. The chain employs TRBV19 and TRBJ1-6; 9 positions agree with TRBD1. CDR3 length: 18 residues. Germline assignment: CDR1 LNHDA and CDR2 SQIVND (reference sequence). V gave up 6 bases and J gave up 0 bases; unmatched junction bases: 9. In DNA form, the CDR3 reads TGTGCCAGTAGCCGTCCGACAGGGGGATCCTCCTATAATTCACCCCTCCACTTT. It encodes CASSRPTGGSSYNSPLHF. Full variable domain (outside the CDR3, taken from reference TRBV19 and TRBJ1-6): DGGITQSPKYLFRKEGQNVTLSCEQNLNHDAMYWYRQDPGQGLRLIYYSQIVNDFQKGDIAEGYSVSREKKESFPLTVTSAQKNPTAFYLCASSRPTGGSSYNSPLHFGNGTRLTVT.

J is TRBJ1-1 and V is TRBV9; 10 bases are a match to TRBD1. V shed 0 bases and J 3 bases; nucleotides not matched to a gene: 2. This CDR3 is 15 amino acids long. Looked up from germline, CDR1 is SGDLS and CDR2 is YYNGEE. CDR3 loop: CASSVGGTGDTEAFF. CDR3 sequence (DNA): TGTGCCAGCAGCGTAGGTGGGACAGGGGACACTGAAGCTTTCTTT.

V is TRBV6-1 and J is TRBJ1-2, with 11 bases that match TRBD1. CDR1 is MNHNS, CDR2 SASEGT, per germline. V shed 6 bases, J shed 0 bases, and the junction held 3 bases outside the gene matches. The CDR3 loop spans 15 amino acids. The CDR3 loop reads CASRAGQGANYGYTF. Written as DNA, the CDR3 is TGTGCCAGCAGGGCGGGACAGGGGGCTAACTATGGCTACACCTTC.

The chain carries TRBV9 and TRBJ1-6; D possibly corresponds to TRBD1 (6 bases). This CDR3 has 15 amino acids. Germline CDR1 and CDR2: SGDLS and YYNGEE. With 4 bases removed from V and 15 bases from J, the gap between germline ends came to 23 bases. CDR3: CASSPPGAGPSGLHF. CDR3 bases: TGTGCCAGCAGCCCACCAGGGGCAGGCCCTTCGGGCCTCCACTTT.

The rearrangement uses TRBV13 and TRBJ2-3, with D maybe TRBD2 (6 bases). The CDR3 is 17 residues long. Germline loops: CDR1 PRHDT, CDR2 FYEKMQ (reference sequence). V lost 6 bases and J lost 2, with 21 bases in between. CDR3 in amino acids: CASRMLAGRTSTDTQYF. The CDR3, as DNA: TGTGCCAGCAGGATGCTCGCGGGGAGAACCTCCACAGATACGCAGTATTTT.